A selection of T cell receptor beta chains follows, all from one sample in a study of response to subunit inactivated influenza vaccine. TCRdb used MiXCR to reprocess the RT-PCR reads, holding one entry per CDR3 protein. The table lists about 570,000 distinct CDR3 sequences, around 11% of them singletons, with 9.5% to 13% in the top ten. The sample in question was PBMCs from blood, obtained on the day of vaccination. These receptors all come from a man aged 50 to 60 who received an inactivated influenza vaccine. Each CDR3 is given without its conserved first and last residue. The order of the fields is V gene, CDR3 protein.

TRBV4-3 ASSQDPAGAGTQY
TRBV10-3 AISVLAGVFSYNEQF
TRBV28 ASSSPLGGEGNEQF
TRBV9 ASSGELSYNEQF
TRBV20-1 SARGTSGRAAEQY
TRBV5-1 ASSLAQGQYEQY
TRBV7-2 ASSSGQVTEAF
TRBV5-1 ASSLEGTGSDTQY
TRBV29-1 SVLGLAGGTDTQY
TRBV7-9 ASSLPAGTGGNEQF
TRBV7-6 ASSLEPTQALGTDTQY
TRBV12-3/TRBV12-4 ASSYRTIGYNEQF
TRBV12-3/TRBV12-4 ASNRITDTQY
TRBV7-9 ASSSGQGGTGELF
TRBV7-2 ASSFWDSNQPQH
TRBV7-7 ASSFPQGTYEQY
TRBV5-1 ASSLGVGTGGREQY
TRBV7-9 ASSSPWNTGELF
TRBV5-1 ASSLTGGGYPSTDTQY
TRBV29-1 SVGSGDGAF
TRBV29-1 SVESGTGNQPQH
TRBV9 ASSGRKGITDTQY
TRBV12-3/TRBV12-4 ASKLTGPASGDYGYT
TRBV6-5 ASSFHGQRHNEQF
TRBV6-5 ASSYFAGASEQY
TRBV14 ASSQGFASGGLETQY
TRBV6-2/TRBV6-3 ASSYRGGSSYNEQF
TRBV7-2 ASSLGGGSRRTYEQY
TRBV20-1 SARDFPSYEQY
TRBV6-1 ASSRGQGVMHYGYT
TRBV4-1 ASSHNTGAEQY
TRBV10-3 AMRAGTSGTDTQY
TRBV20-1 SAAAGTGPYEQY
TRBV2 ASSEGTRPSYNEQF
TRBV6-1 ASGLIGGPYGYT
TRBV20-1 SASTLQRLAGEQY
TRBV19 ASSPGTPRAGQPQH
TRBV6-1 ASSRGLAGAIITDTQY
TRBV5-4 ASTRLADKTTDTQY
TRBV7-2 ASSLAGGSGQPQH
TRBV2 ASKKDRANSPLH
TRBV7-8 ASSTRGRGGSETQY
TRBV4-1 ASSQALRTGGLYEQF
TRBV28 ASSFGLGRVYEQY
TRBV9 ASSASTGGNMETQY
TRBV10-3 AIRTGDEAF
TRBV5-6 ASIRQGLAEAF